The present entry profiles one T cell receptor (beta chain) with its context. The record originates from a study of T cells in Graves' hyperthyroidism and ophthalmopathy. Regions amplified from RNA transcripts were the TCR beta CDR3 regions. HTBI primers drove first-round RT-PCR of the TCR CDR3. In TCRdb, the multiplex PCR reads were re-called with MiXCR into one record per CDR3 protein. Of 500,000 to 600,000 distinct CDR3 sequences in the sample, more than 45% were seen once. The CDR3 consists of 15 residues. CDR1 is WSHSY and CDR2 is SAAADI in the germline V gene. The trim removed 6 bases at V and 2 bases at J, leaving 5 bases unmatched.

This chain links TRBV10-2 with TRBJ2-3, with 10 bases lining up with TRBD2. Sequencing was done on a sample of peripheral blood or thyroid tissue (not recorded which). This clonotype originated in a woman younger than 30 with Graves' hyperthyroidism. The CDR3 region is CASRDGTSVTDTQYF. The CDR3 bases are TGCGCCAGCAGGGACGGGACTAGCGTCACAGATACGCAGTATTTT.